The clone carrying this T cell receptor beta chain showed up just a few times. The germline CDR1 and CDR2 sequences are KGHSH and LQKENI. With V trimmed by 8 bases and J by 7 bases, 6 bases remained unmatched. The CDR3 contains 14 residues. Amplification targeted TCR beta CDR3 regions from RNA transcripts. The HTBI set primed first-round TCR CDR3 RT-PCR. TCRdb itself ran the multiplex PCR reads through MiXCR, one entry per CDR3 protein. Among under 350,000 distinct CDR3 sequences listed, 10% to 15% were seen once. This sample is part of a study of T cells in Graves' hyperthyroidism and ophthalmopathy. Sequenced material: blood. The genes are TRBV18 and TRBJ2-1, with 12 bases matching TRBD1. This receptor was obtained from a woman younger than 45 with Graves' hyperthyroidism that later progressed to Graves' ophthalmopathy. The CDR3 DNA is TGTGCCAGCGGCGGGGACAGGGGGCAAAATGAGCAGTTCTTC. Translation: CASGGDRGQNEQFF.